The 5 T cell receptor beta chains in this list originate from one sample, sequenced in a study of control samples from healthy donors and cancer patients. Sequencing was performed with immunoSEQ multiplex PCR; in TCRdb, only in-frame clones are kept and a portion is missing. The data hold about 64,000 clones, with roughly 90% observed a single time. The sample taken for sequencing was PBMCs. The receptors were sampled from a man aged 35 to 55 with colorectal cancer.

This chain links TRBV5-1 with TRBJ1-6; no definite D call. The CDR3 runs 17 residues. Germline V CDR1 and CDR2: SGHRS, YFSETQ. V was trimmed by 4 bases and J by 6 bases, leaving 20 bases between them. The DNA of the CDR3 is TGCGCCAGCAGCCCTTCAAACCCCGCCGGGGTTAATTCACCCCTCCACTTT. Translation: CASSPSNPAGVNSPLHF.

The V gene is TRBV7-2, the J gene TRBJ2-7; D may be TRBD1 or TRBD2 (8 bases each). Trimming removed 6 bases at V and 0 bases at J, with 15 bases between. The CDR3 extends over 15 amino acids. Germline V CDR1 and CDR2: SGHTA, FQGNSA. CDR3 protein: CASSRGGTGSYEQYF. DNA of the CDR3: TGTGCCAGCAGTCGGGGGGGGACAGGCTCCTACGAGCAGTACTTC.

The chain joins TRBV9 to TRBJ1-2; D ambiguous. Trimming removed 3 bases at V and 4 bases at J, with 13 bases between. Germline V gene lookup returns CDR1 SGDLS and CDR2 YYNGEE. The CDR3 sequence is 14 residues long. This chain's CDR3 is CASSADPSGYGYTF. CDR3 DNA sequence: TGTGCCAGCAGCGCCGATCCCTCCGGCTATGGCTACACCTTC.

The chain combines TRBV5-1 with TRBJ1-1; no reliable D call. Between the trimmed V and J ends, which lost 6 bases and 0 bases, there was a span of 18 bases. This CDR3 contains 16 residues. The germline gives CDR1 SGHRS, CDR2 YFSETQ. The CDR3 spells CASKVGQAAMNTEAFF. CDR3 nucleotides: TGCGCCAGCAAGGTAGGGCAGGCCGCTATGAACACTGAAGCTTTCTTT.

Concerning this clone: Compared with germline, one end of the junction differs, possibly owing to a read error. CDR3 region: CASSVGGTSQNVQFF. The CDR3 DNA reads as TGTGCCAGCAGCGTAGGGGGGACTAGCCAGAATGTGCAGTTCTTC. The V call is TRBV9, the J call TRBJ2-1; 9 nucleotides agree with TRBD2. This CDR3 is 15 amino acids long. The V gene's germline CDR1 is SGDLS and CDR2 YYNGEE.